The clone carrying this T cell receptor beta chain has just a few counts. Its matching antigen is unknown. This entry is derived from a study of blood T cells in healthy people across ages. Whole-study findings and limits: PBMC samples, being unsorted, prevented any conclusive comparison of naive and antigen-experienced cells.

Then a second PCR, running roughly 6 to 11 cycles, was carried out with a sample-barcoded 5' primer and a J-beta primer mix. Every cDNA molecule carried a tag from a template-switch adaptor bearing 12 random nucleotides. TCRdb re-called the 5' RACE reads through MiXCR, storing one row per CDR3 protein. The sample contains fewer than 800,000 distinct CDR3 sequences, 49% of which appear only once. Germline V lookup: CDR1 SGHTA, CDR2 FQGNSA. The CDR3 extends over 14 amino acids. The V and J ends lost 2 bases and 2 bases respectively, with 10 bases between them. In each sample, at least 6 million PBMCs were isolated. Per sample, at least 5 micrograms of total RNA were extracted.

This sequence joins TRBV7-2 and TRBJ2-7; D remains unclear. The sequence was collected from a woman in her fifties or sixties in good health. Input material: blood. Here the CDR3 DNA reads TGTGCCAGCAGCTTAAGGCAGGCTACCTACGAGCAGTACTTC. It translates to CASSLRQATYEQYF.